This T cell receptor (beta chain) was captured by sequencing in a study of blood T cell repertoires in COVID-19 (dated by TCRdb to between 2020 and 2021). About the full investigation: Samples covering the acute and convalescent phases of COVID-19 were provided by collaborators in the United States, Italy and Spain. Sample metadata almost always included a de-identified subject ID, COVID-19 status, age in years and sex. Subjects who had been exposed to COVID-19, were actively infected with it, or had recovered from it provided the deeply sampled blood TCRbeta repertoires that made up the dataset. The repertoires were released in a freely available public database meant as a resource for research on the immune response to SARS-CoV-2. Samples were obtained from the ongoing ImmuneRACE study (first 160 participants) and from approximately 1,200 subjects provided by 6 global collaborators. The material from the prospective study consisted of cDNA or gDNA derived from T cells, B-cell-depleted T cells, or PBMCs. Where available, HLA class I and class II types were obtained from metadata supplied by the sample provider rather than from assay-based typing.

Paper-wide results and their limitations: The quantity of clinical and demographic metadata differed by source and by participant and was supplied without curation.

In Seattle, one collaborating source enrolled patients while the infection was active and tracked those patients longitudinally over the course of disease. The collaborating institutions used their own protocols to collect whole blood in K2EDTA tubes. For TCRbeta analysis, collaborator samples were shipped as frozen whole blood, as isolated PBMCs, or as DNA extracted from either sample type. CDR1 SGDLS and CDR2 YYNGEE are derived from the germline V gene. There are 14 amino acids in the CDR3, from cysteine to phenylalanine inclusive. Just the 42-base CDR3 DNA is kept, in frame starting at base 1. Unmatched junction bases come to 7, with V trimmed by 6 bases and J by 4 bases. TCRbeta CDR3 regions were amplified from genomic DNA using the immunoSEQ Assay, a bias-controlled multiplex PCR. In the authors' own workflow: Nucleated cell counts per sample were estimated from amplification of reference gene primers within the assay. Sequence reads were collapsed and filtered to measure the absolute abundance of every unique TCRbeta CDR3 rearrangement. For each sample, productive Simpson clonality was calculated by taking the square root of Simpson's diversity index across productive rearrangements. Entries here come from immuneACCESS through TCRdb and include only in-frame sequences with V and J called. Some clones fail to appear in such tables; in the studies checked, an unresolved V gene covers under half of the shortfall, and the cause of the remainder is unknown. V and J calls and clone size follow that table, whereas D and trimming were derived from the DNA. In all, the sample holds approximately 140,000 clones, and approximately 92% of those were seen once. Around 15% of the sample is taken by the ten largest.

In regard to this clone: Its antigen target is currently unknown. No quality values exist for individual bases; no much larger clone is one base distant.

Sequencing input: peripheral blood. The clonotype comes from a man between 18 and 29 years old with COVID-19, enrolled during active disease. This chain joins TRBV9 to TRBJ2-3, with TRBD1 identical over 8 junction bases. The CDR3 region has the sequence CASNPRGRPDTQYF. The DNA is TGTGCCAGCAACCCCAGGGGGCGGCCAGATACGCAGTATTTT.